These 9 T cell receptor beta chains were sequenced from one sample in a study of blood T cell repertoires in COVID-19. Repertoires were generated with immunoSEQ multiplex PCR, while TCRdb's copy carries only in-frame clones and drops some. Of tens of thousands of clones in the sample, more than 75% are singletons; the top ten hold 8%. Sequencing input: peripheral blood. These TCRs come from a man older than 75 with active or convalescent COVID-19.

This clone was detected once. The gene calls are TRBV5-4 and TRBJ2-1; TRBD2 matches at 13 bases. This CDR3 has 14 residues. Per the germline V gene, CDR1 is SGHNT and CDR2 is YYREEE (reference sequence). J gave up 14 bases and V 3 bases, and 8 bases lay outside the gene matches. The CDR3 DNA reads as TGTGCCAGCAGCTCGGAACTAGCGGGAGGGCCGAAGTTCTTC. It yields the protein CASSSELAGGPKFF.

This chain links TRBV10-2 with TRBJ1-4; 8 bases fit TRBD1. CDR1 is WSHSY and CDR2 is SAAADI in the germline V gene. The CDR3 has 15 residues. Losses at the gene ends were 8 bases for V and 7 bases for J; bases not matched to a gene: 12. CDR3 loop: CASADRGRPGEKLFF. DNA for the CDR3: TGCGCCAGCGCCGACAGGGGTAGGCCTGGTGAAAAACTGTTTTTT.

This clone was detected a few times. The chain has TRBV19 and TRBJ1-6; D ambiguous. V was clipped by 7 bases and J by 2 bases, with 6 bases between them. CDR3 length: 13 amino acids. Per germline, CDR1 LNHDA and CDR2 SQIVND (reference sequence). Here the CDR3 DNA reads TGTGCCAGTAACCCAGCCTATAATTCACCCCTCCACTTT. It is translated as CASNPAYNSPLHF.

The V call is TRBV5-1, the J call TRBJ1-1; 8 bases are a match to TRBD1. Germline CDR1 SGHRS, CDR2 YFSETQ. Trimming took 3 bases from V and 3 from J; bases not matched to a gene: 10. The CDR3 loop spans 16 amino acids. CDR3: CASSSRQGTWDTEAFF. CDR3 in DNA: TGCGCCAGCAGCTCACGACAGGGGACATGGGACACTGAAGCTTTCTTT.

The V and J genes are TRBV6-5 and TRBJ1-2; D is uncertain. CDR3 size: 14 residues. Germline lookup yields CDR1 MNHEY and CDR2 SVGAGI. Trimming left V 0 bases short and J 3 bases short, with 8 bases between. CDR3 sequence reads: CASSYSSADYGYTF. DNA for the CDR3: TGTGCCAGCAGTTACTCCTCTGCAGACTATGGCTACACCTTC.

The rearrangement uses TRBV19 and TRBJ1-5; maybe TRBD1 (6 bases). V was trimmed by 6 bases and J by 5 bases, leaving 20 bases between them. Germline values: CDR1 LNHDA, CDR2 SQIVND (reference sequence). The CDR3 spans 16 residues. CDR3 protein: CASSINRDMSHQPQHF. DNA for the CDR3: TGTGCCAGTAGCATCAACCGGGACATGTCTCATCAGCCCCAGCATTTT.

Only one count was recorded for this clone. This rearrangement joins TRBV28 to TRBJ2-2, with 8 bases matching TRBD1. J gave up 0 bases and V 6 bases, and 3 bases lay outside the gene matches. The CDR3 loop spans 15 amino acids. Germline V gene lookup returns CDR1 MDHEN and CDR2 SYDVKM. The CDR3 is CASRTQGANTGELFF. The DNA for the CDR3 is TGTGCCAGCAGGACACAGGGGGCGAACACCGGGGAGCTGTTTTTT.

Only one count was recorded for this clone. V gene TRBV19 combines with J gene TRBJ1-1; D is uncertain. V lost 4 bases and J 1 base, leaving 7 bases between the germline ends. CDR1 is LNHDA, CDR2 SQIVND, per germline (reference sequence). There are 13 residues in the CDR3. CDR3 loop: CASSRQPNTEAFF. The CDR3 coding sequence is TGTGCCAGTAGTAGACAACCGAACACTGAAGCTTTCTTT.

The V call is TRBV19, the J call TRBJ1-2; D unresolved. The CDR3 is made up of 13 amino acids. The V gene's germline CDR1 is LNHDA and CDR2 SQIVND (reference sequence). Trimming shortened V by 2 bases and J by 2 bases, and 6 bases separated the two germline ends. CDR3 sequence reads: CASSIPGNYGYTF. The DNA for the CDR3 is TGTGCCAGTAGTATACCGGGGAACTATGGCTACACCTTC. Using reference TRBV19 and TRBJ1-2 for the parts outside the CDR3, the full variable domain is DGGITQSPKYLFRKEGQNVTLSCEQNLNHDAMYWYRQDPGQGLRLIYYSQIVNDFQKGDIAEGYSVSREKKESFPLTVTSAQKNPTAFYLCASSIPGNYGYTFGSGTRLTVV.